This T cell receptor (beta chain) originates from a study of T cells in Graves' hyperthyroidism and ophthalmopathy. Regarding the study as a whole: Progression to ophthalmopathy was predicted a median of 6.5 months early. Also found in blood were most expanded thyroid clonotypes above 0.001.

Enrolled ophthalmopathy patients presented with a Clinical Activity Score of at least 3, a NOSPECS grade of at least 4, and disease duration under 3 months. Criteria for exclusion of patients were uncontrolled infection, other autoimmune disease, pregnancy or lactation. RNA transcripts provided the source from which TCR beta CDR3 regions were amplified. Primed by the HTBI set, a first-round RT-PCR was run on the TCR CDR3. TCRdb redid the calling of the multiplex PCR reads with MiXCR, one entry per CDR3 protein. The repertoire holds 500,000 to 750,000 distinct CDR3 sequences, with 14% as singletons. Germline CDR1 and CDR2: MNHNS and SASEGT. V was trimmed by 6 bases and J by 5 bases, leaving 13 bases between them. The CDR3 runs to 13 residues. This clonotype showed up many times. Its antigen is unidentified.

The clonotype was recovered from a woman aged 18-30 years with Graves' ophthalmopathy. The sample taken for sequencing was blood. The chain couples TRBV6-1 to TRBJ1-1; the D is unclear. The CDR3 bases are TGTGCCAGCAGCCACGGTGGAGTGACTGAAGCTTTCTTT. It is translated as CASSHGGVTEAFF.